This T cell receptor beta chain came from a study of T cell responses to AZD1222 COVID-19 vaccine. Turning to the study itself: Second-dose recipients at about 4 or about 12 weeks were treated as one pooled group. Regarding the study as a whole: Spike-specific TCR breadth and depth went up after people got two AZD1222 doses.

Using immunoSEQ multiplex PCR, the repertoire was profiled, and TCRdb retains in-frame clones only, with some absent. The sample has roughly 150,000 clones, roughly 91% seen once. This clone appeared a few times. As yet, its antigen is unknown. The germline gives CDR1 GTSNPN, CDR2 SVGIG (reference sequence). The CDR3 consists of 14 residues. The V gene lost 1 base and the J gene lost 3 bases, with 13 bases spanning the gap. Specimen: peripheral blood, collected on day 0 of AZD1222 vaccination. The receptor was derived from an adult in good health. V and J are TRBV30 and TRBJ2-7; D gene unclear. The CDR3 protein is CAWSGESDSYEQYF. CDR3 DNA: TGTGCCTGGAGTGGAGAGTCAGATAGCTACGAGCAGTACTTC.